These 10 T cell receptor beta chains came from one sample sequenced in a study of blood T cell repertoires in COVID-19. Measured with immunoSEQ multiplex PCR; TCRdb has only the in-frame clones, and not every one. The sample yields some 96,000 clones, roughly 79% seen once. What was sequenced was peripheral blood. The receptors come from a man in his 70s with active or convalescent COVID-19.

This clone appeared a few times. This chain uses TRBV18 with TRBJ1-2; 9 bases match TRBD1. Germline V gene sequence: CDR1 KGHSH, CDR2 LQKENI. V lost 3 bases to trimming and J lost 8 bases; unmatched junction nucleotides: 4. The CDR3 is made up of 13 amino acids. The CDR3 sequence is CASSPRDREGYTF. In DNA, the CDR3 is TGTGCCAGCTCACCTCGGGACAGGGAGGGCTACACCTTC.

The V gene is TRBV6-2 or TRBV6-3, the J gene TRBJ2-3; D is unresolved. The CDR3 sequence is 15 residues long. The germline V and J ends were trimmed by 0 bases and 4 bases, with 11 bases remaining between them. CDR1 and CDR2 (germline): MNHEY, SVGEGT. CDR3 DNA: TGTGCCAGCAGTTACTCCCCTAATGTAGCAGATACGCAGTATTTT. Amino acid sequence: CASSYSPNVADTQYF.

This clone turned up a few times. The CDR3 is CASSPGTGVEKLFF. The CDR3 region has the DNA TGTGCCAGTAGCCCCGGGACAGGGGTTGAAAAACTGTTTTTT. This sequence joins TRBV19 and TRBJ1-4; 10 bases are a match to TRBD1. CDR3 size: 14 residues. Per germline, CDR1 LNHDA and CDR2 SQIVND (reference sequence). V lost 6 bases to trimming and J lost 7 bases; unmatched junction nucleotides: 5.

The chain has TRBV7-3 and TRBJ2-3; 10 bases are shared with TRBD2. CDR1 and CDR2 (germline): SGHTA, FQGTGA. CDR3 size: 15 residues. J was trimmed by 2 bases and V by 3 bases; bases with no gene match: 2. CDR3 protein: CASSFTSGDTDTQYF. The CDR3 bases are TGTGCCAGCAGCTTTACTAGCGGGGACACAGATACGCAGTATTTT.

This chain uses TRBV27 with TRBJ2-3; tentative D call: TRBD1 (5 bases). Deletions cut 4 bases from V and 2 bases from J, with 16 bases between. The CDR3 spans 16 residues. Germline V gene lookup returns CDR1 MNHEY and CDR2 SMNVEV (reference sequence). CDR3 region: CASSSQFSGYTDTQYF. In nucleotides, the CDR3 is TGTGCCAGCAGTTCTCAATTTTCAGGGTACACAGATACGCAGTATTTT.

The chain links TRBV6-5 to TRBJ1-1, with a tentative D call TRBD1 (5 bases). The ends were cut back, 6 bases at V and 5 bases at J, with 16 bases in the middle. The length of the CDR3 is 14 residues. Germline V gene data show CDR1 as MNHEY and CDR2 as SVGAGI. The DNA of the CDR3 is TGTGCCAGCAGATCTCCCCGGGGGTTGACTGAAGCTTTCTTT. It yields the protein CASRSPRGLTEAFF.

The rearrangement uses TRBV6-5 and TRBJ1-2; tentatively, D is TRBD1 (5 bases). The germline gives CDR1 MNHEY, CDR2 SVGAGI. Between the trimmed V and J ends, which lost 8 bases and 1 base, there was a span of 17 bases. The CDR3 is made up of 15 amino acids. The CDR3 reads CASGSGLQYNYGYTF. The CDR3 DNA reads as TGTGCCAGCGGATCGGGACTGCAATATAACTATGGCTACACCTTC.

V and J are TRBV7-9 and TRBJ1-1; TRBD1 might be the D (5 bases). V was pared by 5 bases and J by 8 bases, with 15 bases between. Germline CDR1 is SEHNR and CDR2 is FQNEAQ (reference sequence). CDR3 size: 13 residues. CDR3 DNA: TGTGCCAGCAGCCCATCCCTCACAGGAGAAGCTTTCTTT. As protein: CASSPSLTGEAFF.

The chain combines TRBV14 with TRBJ1-2; possibly TRBD1 for D (6 bases). V lost 3 bases and J lost 2, with 10 bases in between. The germline CDR1 and CDR2 sequences are SGHDN and FVKESK. The CDR3 sequence is 14 residues long. CDR3 residues: CASSQDSRNYGYTF. The CDR3 nucleotides read TGTGCCAGCAGCCAGGACAGTCGAAACTATGGCTACACCTTC.

The V call is TRBV6-6, the J call TRBJ1-6; D not certain. This CDR3 contains 13 residues. Germline CDR1 MNHNY, CDR2 SVGAGI (reference sequence). V was pared by 4 bases and J by 12 bases, with 13 bases between. CDR3 amino acids: CASSSDGVRPLHF. DNA for the CDR3: TGTGCCAGCAGTTCTGACGGAGTTAGACCCCTCCACTTT.